These 14 T cell receptor beta chains share one sample of origin, sequenced in a study of blood T cell repertoires in COVID-19. Profiled with immunoSEQ multiplex PCR; TCRdb holds only in-frame clones, not every one. This table has fewer than 250,000 clones, around 90% appearing once. What was sequenced was PBMCs or T cells enriched from blood (not recorded which). The source of these receptors is a man aged 30-40 years who had been exposed to COVID-19.

The V gene is TRBV4-1, the J gene TRBJ2-1; D not certain. Between the trimmed V and J ends, which lost 0 bases and 5 bases, there was a span of 17 bases. Germline CDR1 is MGHRA and CDR2 is YSYEKL. The CDR3 has 17 residues. CDR3 loop: CASSQDQTAQLNNEQFF. The CDR3 bases are TGCGCCAGCAGCCAAGATCAAACTGCCCAATTAAACAATGAGCAGTTCTTC.

This clone has only one observation. The chain carries TRBV7-8 and TRBJ2-6; TRBD2 is a possible D gene (7 bases). Looked up from germline, CDR1 is SGHVS and CDR2 is FQNEAQ. V was pared by 1 base and J by 4 bases, with 17 bases between. The CDR3 covers 18 residues. The CDR3 loop reads CASSLGGPGGGGANVLTF. In nucleotides, the CDR3 is TGTGCCAGCAGCTTAGGGGGGCCGGGAGGAGGGGGGGCCAACGTCCTGACTTTC. The variable domain in full, with the rest retrieved from reference TRBV7-8 and TRBJ2-6, is GAGVSQSPRYKVAKRGQDVALRCDPISGHVSLFWYQQALGQGPEFLTYFQNEAQLDKSGLPSDRFFAERPEGSVSTLKIQRTQQEDSAVYLCASSLGGPGGGGANVLTFGAGSRLTVL.

The rearrangement uses TRBV6-2 or TRBV6-3 and TRBJ1-4; no clear D. This CDR3 has 15 residues. Deletions cut 0 bases from V and 0 bases from J, with 5 bases between. Germline V gene lookup returns CDR1 MNHEY and CDR2 SVGEGT. The CDR3 nucleotides are TGTGCCAGCAGTTACTCGGGCACAACTAATGAAAAACTGTTTTTT. This gives the protein CASSYSGTTNEKLFF.

This sequence joins TRBV9 and TRBJ2-3; possibly TRBD1 for D (7 bases). The V and J ends lost 7 bases and 0 bases respectively, with 15 bases between them. CDR3 length: 15 amino acids. Germline V gives CDR1 SGDLS, CDR2 YYNGEE. This chain's CDR3 is CASDPQGGSTDTQYF. In nucleotides, the CDR3 is TGTGCCAGCGACCCCCAGGGGGGAAGCACAGATACGCAGTATTTT.

The chain links TRBV5-1 to TRBJ2-5; TRBD2 matches 16 bases. Germline V gene data show CDR1 as SGHRS and CDR2 as YFSETQ. The CDR3 covers 18 residues. V lost 3 bases and J lost 5; bases outside the gene matches: 10. The CDR3 reads CASSSGTSGGASGETQYF. The CDR3 DNA follows: TGCGCCAGCAGCTCCGGGACTAGCGGGGGGGCCTCGGGTGAGACCCAGTACTTC.

The chain joins TRBV4-2 to TRBJ2-5; weak D call: TRBD1 (5 bases). V shed 0 bases and J shed 4 bases, with 9 bases lying between them. In germline, CDR1 is LGHNA, CDR2 YNFKEQ. This CDR3 region has 14 residues. DNA for the CDR3: TGTGCCAGCAGCCAAGACAGGGTTGGAGAGACCCAGTACTTC. It yields the protein CASSQDRVGETQYF.

This rearrangement joins TRBV5-5 to TRBJ2-3, with TRBD1 matching 7 bases. CDR1 SGHKS and CDR2 YYEKEE come from the germline V gene (reference sequence). The CDR3 is made up of 16 amino acids. Germline trimming cut 0 bases from V and 0 bases from J; bases unmatched to any gene: 4. CDR3 protein: CASSLVRQGSTDTQYF. DNA of the CDR3: TGTGCCAGCAGCTTGGTTCGACAGGGCAGCACAGATACGCAGTATTTT.

The chain joins TRBV2 to TRBJ2-7; 12 bases are a match to TRBD2. J lost 6 bases, V lost 9 bases, and 0 bases had no gene match. The CDR3 loop spans 11 amino acids. Germline lookup yields CDR1 SNHLY and CDR2 FYNNEI. The CDR3 sequence: CARGLAGEQYF. The DNA for the CDR3 is TGTGCCAGGGGACTAGCGGGCGAGCAGTACTTC.

The rearrangement uses TRBV7-9 and TRBJ2-3; 8 bases line up with TRBD1. The CDR3 consists of 18 residues. Germline V gives CDR1 SEHNR, CDR2 FQNEAQ (reference sequence). V was clipped by 5 bases and J by 0 bases; unmatched bases: 13. The CDR3 sequence: CASSRPRTGSLSTDTQYF. The CDR3 region has the DNA TGTGCCAGCAGCCGACCCAGGACAGGGAGTTTAAGCACAGATACGCAGTATTTT.

The chain is built from TRBV4-2 and TRBJ2-1; 13 nucleotides agree with TRBD2. Germline CDR1 is LGHNA and CDR2 is YNFKEQ. The CDR3 consists of 18 residues. The V gene end was trimmed by 3 bases and the J gene end by 15 bases; junction bases not matched to a gene: 20. CDR3 in DNA: TGTGCCAGCAGCCAGATAACTAGCGGGGGGGCGATAGACAGAGCTCTGTTCTTC. The encoded protein is CASSQITSGGAIDRALFF.

This chain joins TRBV7-8 and TRBJ2-7; possibly TRBD2 for D (6 bases). In germline, CDR1 is SGHVS, CDR2 FQNEAQ. There are 14 residues in the CDR3. Trimming cost V 5 bases and J 2 bases, with 13 bases left between them. Here the CDR3 reads CASSAGGTAYEQYF. CDR3 in DNA: TGTGCCAGCAGCGCGGGCGGGACCGCCTACGAGCAGTACTTC.

V gene TRBV19 combines with J gene TRBJ2-1, with a possible D match to TRBD2 (5 bases). With 10 bases removed from V and 0 bases from J, the gap between germline ends came to 13 bases. The germline gives CDR1 LNHDA, CDR2 SQIVND (reference sequence). This CDR3 contains 14 residues. This chain's CDR3 is CAIAGGGSYNEQFF. CDR3 nucleotides: TGTGCCATAGCCGGAGGAGGCTCCTACAATGAGCAGTTCTTC.

The chain uses TRBV6-5 and TRBJ1-5, with D perhaps TRBD1 (5 bases). The CDR3 contains 14 residues. The V gene lost 7 bases and the J gene lost 4 bases, with 14 bases spanning the gap. Looked up from germline, CDR1 is MNHEY and CDR2 is SVGAGI. Written as DNA, the CDR3 is TGTGCCAGCAAATCGTCGGGGGGTAATCAGCCCCAGCATTTT. Encoded protein: CASKSSGGNQPQHF.

This chain links TRBV6-4 with TRBJ1-4; no definite D call. CDR1 is MRHNA, CDR2 SNTAGT, per germline. Trimming stripped 9 bases from V and 10 bases from J, with 18 bases between. The CDR3 sequence is 13 residues long. The chain's CDR3 is CASKAASGGKLFF. CDR3 nucleotide sequence: TGTGCCAGTAAGGCGGCCTCGGGTGGAAAACTGTTTTTT.